Each of the 26 T cell receptor beta chains below was sequenced from the same sample in a study of blood T cell repertoires in COVID-19. The table came from immunoSEQ multiplex PCR; TCRdb's copy has only in-frame clones and leaves some out. The sample lists some 250,000 clones; approximately 90% were seen once. The sequenced sample consisted of peripheral blood. The source is a man aged 25 to 40 who had recovered from COVID-19.

The rearrangement links TRBV4-3 to TRBJ2-7; 7 bases align to TRBD1. V gave up 4 bases and J gave up 2 bases; unmatched junction bases: 8. Looked up from germline, CDR1 is LGHNA and CDR2 is YSLEER. The CDR3 consists of 15 residues. CDR3 residues: CASSPWTTGAYEQYF. The CDR3 DNA sequence: TGCGCCAGCAGCCCTTGGACAACAGGGGCCTACGAGCAGTACTTC.

This chain links TRBV7-9 with TRBJ2-3, with D perhaps matching TRBD2 (5 bases). Germline CDR1 reads SEHNR; CDR2 reads FQNEAQ (reference sequence). The CDR3 spans 14 residues. V lost 5 bases and J lost 2, with 11 bases in between. In DNA form, the CDR3 reads TGTGCCAGCAGCCCCAGCGGAGTCACAGATACGCAGTATTTT. Residues: CASSPSGVTDTQYF. The full variable domain, with the rest looked up from reference TRBV7-9 and TRBJ2-3, is DTGVSQNPRHKITKRGQNVTFRCDPISEHNRLYWYRQTLGQGPEFLTYFQNEAQLEKSRLLSDRFSAERPKGSFSTLEIQRTEQGDSAMYLCASSPSGVTDTQYFGPGTRLTVL.

V is TRBV9 and J is TRBJ1-1, with unresolved D. Germline CDR1 SGDLS, CDR2 YYNGEE. V shed 0 bases and J shed 0 bases, with 6 bases lying between them. The CDR3 spans 14 residues. The CDR3 loop is CASSVGQLNTEAFF. In nucleotides, the CDR3 is TGTGCCAGCAGCGTAGGGCAGTTGAACACTGAAGCTTTCTTT. The whole variable domain, filled in from reference TRBV9 and TRBJ1-1, reads DSGVTQTPKHLITATGQRVTLRCSPRSGDLSVYWYQQSLDQGLQFLIQYYNGEERAKGNILERFSAQQFPDLHSELNLSSLELGDSALYFCASSVGQLNTEAFFGQGTRLTVV.

The chain combines TRBV7-6 with TRBJ1-3; no definite D call. With 2 bases removed from V and 4 bases from J, the gap between germline ends came to 12 bases. This CDR3 is built from 15 residues. Looked up from germline, CDR1 is SGHVS and CDR2 is FNYEAQ. The CDR3 nucleotides are TGTGCCAGCAGCTTATCTGAGGGTCACGGAAACACCATATATTTT. This codes for CASSLSEGHGNTIYF.

This clone was found once. This chain uses TRBV18 with TRBJ1-3; TRBD1 is a possible D gene (6 bases). V gave up 2 bases and J gave up 5 bases, with 10 bases separating them. Germline values: CDR1 KGHSH, CDR2 LQKENI. The CDR3 sequence is 14 residues long. The CDR3 DNA reads as TGTGCCAGCTCACCAGGAAGGGACAGAAACACCATATATTTT. This translates into CASSPGRDRNTIYF.

The chain combines TRBV4-2 with TRBJ2-7, with D possibly matching TRBD2 (6 bases). This CDR3 has 13 amino acids. With 2 bases removed from V and 2 bases from J, the gap between germline ends came to 7 bases. Germline V gives CDR1 LGHNA, CDR2 YNFKEQ. The CDR3 loop is CASSQRLAYEQYF. In DNA, the CDR3 is TGTGCCAGCAGCCAACGACTAGCCTACGAGCAGTACTTC.

This chain links TRBV29-1 with TRBJ2-1, with D possibly being TRBD1 (5 bases). CDR3 length: 14 amino acids. Germline V CDR1 and CDR2: SQVTM, ANQGSEA. The V and J ends lost 6 bases and 0 bases respectively, with 12 bases between them. CDR3 protein: CSVAWGPSYNEQFF. DNA of the CDR3: TGCAGCGTCGCGTGGGGCCCCTCCTACAATGAGCAGTTCTTC.

The chain couples TRBV13 to TRBJ2-1, with 8 bases matching TRBD1. Looked up from germline, CDR1 is PRHDT and CDR2 is FYEKMQ (reference sequence). This CDR3 spans 17 amino acids. With 3 bases clipped from V and 4 bases from J, the junction kept 11 bases outside the gene matches. The chain's CDR3 is CASSFLWRDRIYNEQFF. The CDR3 region has the DNA TGTGCCAGCAGCTTTTTATGGCGGGACAGGATTTACAATGAGCAGTTCTTC.

The rearrangement uses TRBV29-1 and TRBJ2-7; a weak D match, TRBD2 (5 bases). This CDR3 spans 11 amino acids. The germline gives CDR1 SQVTM, CDR2 ANQGSEA. The V and J ends lost 6 bases and 7 bases respectively, with 13 bases between them. Here the CDR3 DNA reads TGCAGCGTCCTGGACCCGGGGGAGCAGTACTTC. Translated: CSVLDPGEQYF.

This chain joins TRBV11-3 and TRBJ2-1, with a weak D call TRBD1 (6 bases). The CDR3 is made up of 15 amino acids. Trimming left V 5 bases short and J 10 bases short, with 21 bases between. CDR1 and CDR2 (germline): SGHNT, YENEEA. The DNA for the CDR3 is TGTGCCAGCAGCCATATGAGGCAGGGGCCAGAAGAGCAGTTCTTC. Translated, it gives CASSHMRQGPEEQFF.

To note about this clone: Distinct nucleotide sequences in the sample also encode this CDR3. V and J are TRBV9 and TRBJ2-7; 7 bases agree with TRBD1. The germline gives CDR1 SGDLS, CDR2 YYNGEE. The CDR3 is made up of 14 amino acids. Trimming removed 0 bases from V and 2 bases from J; junction bases left unmatched: 2. CDR3 sequence: CASSVGGQAYEQYF. CDR3 nucleotides: TGTGCCAGCAGCGTAGGAGGACAGGCCTACGAGCAGTACTTC.

This sequence joins TRBV6-1 and TRBJ1-5, with D possibly being TRBD1 (5 bases). The V gene's germline CDR1 is MNHNS and CDR2 SASEGT. The V end was cut by 2 bases, the J end by 4 bases, with 12 bases between. The CDR3 is 15 residues long. In DNA, the CDR3 is TGTGCCAGCAGTGAACTGGGGGGTGGGAATCAGCCCCAGCATTTT. It translates to CASSELGGGNQPQHF.

The V gene is TRBV4-1, the J gene TRBJ1-2; 7 positions match TRBD1. Trimming cost V 5 bases and J 8 bases; bases outside gene matches: 11. CDR3 length: 14 amino acids. Germline CDR1 MGHRA, CDR2 YSYEKL. CDR3 coding DNA: TGCGCCAGCAGCGGTTTATACAGGGGAGTCGGCTACACCTTC. This gives the protein CASSGLYRGVGYTF.

This clone showed up just once. This chain uses TRBV19 with TRBJ1-5; D gene unclear. In germline, CDR1 is LNHDA, CDR2 SQIVND (reference sequence). V lost 3 bases and J 5 bases, leaving 11 bases between the germline ends. The CDR3 extends over 14 amino acids. The CDR3, as DNA: TGTGCCAGTAGTATTGGCAGGAATGATCAGCCCCAGCATTTT. Translating it yields CASSIGRNDQPQHF.

This clone was observed a single time. The genes are TRBV3-1 (or the pseudogene TRBV3-2) and TRBJ2-7; 8 nucleotides agree with TRBD1. V lost 1 base to trimming and J lost 0 bases; unmatched junction nucleotides: 5. Germline V gene data show CDR1 as LGHDT and CDR2 as YNNKEL (reference sequence). This CDR3 region has 16 residues. CDR3 loop: CASSQGGDRGSYEQYF. For the CDR3, the DNA is TGTGCCAGCAGCCAAGGAGGAGACAGGGGCTCCTACGAGCAGTACTTC.

The chain uses TRBV6-6 and TRBJ1-6; possible D gene TRBD1, 6 bases. CDR1 and CDR2 (germline): MNHNY, SVGAGI (reference sequence). The CDR3 has 21 residues. Trimming took off 6 bases at V and 0 bases at J, with 27 bases between the two ends. CDR3 amino acids: CASSWGLAGAKGSSYNSPLHF. The CDR3 nucleotides are TGTGCCAGCAGCTGGGGCTTGGCGGGGGCCAAGGGGAGCTCCTATAATTCACCCCTCCACTTT.

The rearrangement joins TRBV6-6 to TRBJ2-2, with D possibly TRBD2 on 6 matching bases. Trimming pared 5 bases from V and 5 bases from J, leaving 27 bases between. The CDR3 covers 19 residues. The V gene's germline CDR1 is MNHNY and CDR2 SVGAGI (reference sequence). CDR3 nucleotide sequence: TGTGCCAGCAGTCCCCCCGGCAAGGGCCGGGGGATACGAACCGGGGAGCTGTTTTTT. As protein: CASSPPGKGRGIRTGELFF.

J is TRBJ2-5 and V is TRBV7-9, with D perhaps TRBD2 (6 bases). CDR3 size: 15 residues. In germline, CDR1 is SEHNR, CDR2 FQNEAQ (reference sequence). Trimming cost V 5 bases and J 5 bases, with 18 bases left between them. The CDR3 region is CASSPRLEVRETQYF. In nucleotides, the CDR3 is TGTGCCAGCAGCCCCAGACTAGAGGTGCGCGAGACCCAGTACTTC.

The chain employs TRBV24-1 and TRBJ2-3, with 7 bases identical to TRBD2. This CDR3 has 16 residues. V gave up 3 bases and J gave up 3 bases; unmatched junction bases: 8. The V gene's germline CDR1 is KGHDR and CDR2 SFDVKD. The CDR3 here is CATSDPRGGLTDTQYF. The CDR3 DNA reads as TGTGCCACCAGTGATCCACGGGGAGGGCTGACAGATACGCAGTATTTT.

This clone was observed at least ten times. The V gene is TRBV19, the J gene TRBJ1-1; TRBD1 matches at 7 bases. With V trimmed by 7 bases and J by 3 bases, 8 bases remained unmatched. The V gene's germline CDR1 is LNHDA and CDR2 SQIVND (reference sequence). This CDR3 region has 14 residues. CDR3 in amino acids: CASTLGRGDTEAFF. The CDR3 DNA follows: TGTGCCAGTACCCTGGGCAGGGGGGACACTGAAGCTTTCTTT. Drawing the rest from reference TRBV19 and TRBJ1-1, the complete variable domain is DGGITQSPKYLFRKEGQNVTLSCEQNLNHDAMYWYRQDPGQGLRLIYYSQIVNDFQKGDIAEGYSVSREKKESFPLTVTSAQKNPTAFYLCASTLGRGDTEAFFGQGTRLTVV.

This sequence joins TRBV29-1 and TRBJ1-1, with unresolved D. The V gene's germline CDR1 is SQVTM and CDR2 ANQGSEA. CDR3 length: 14 amino acids. Trimming took off 1 base at V and 11 bases at J, with 20 bases between the two ends. This chain's CDR3 is CSVEGLRSEPGAFF. CDR3 DNA: TGCAGCGTTGAAGGGTTGCGGTCCGAACCCGGCGCTTTCTTT.

The chain employs TRBV10-3 and TRBJ2-3; D possibly corresponds to TRBD2 (6 bases). CDR1 is ENHRY, CDR2 SYGVKD, per germline. V was pared by 5 bases and J by 10 bases, with 16 bases between. This CDR3 is built from 13 residues. Here the CDR3 reads CAISQRPGEAQYF. The CDR3 DNA sequence: TGTGCCATCAGTCAACGGCCCGGGGAGGCGCAGTATTTT.

The V gene is TRBV5-5, the J gene TRBJ1-1; D is unresolved. Between the trimmed V and J ends, which lost 1 base and 1 base, there was a span of 8 bases. Per germline, CDR1 SGHKS and CDR2 YYEKEE (reference sequence). This CDR3 spans 14 amino acids. CDR3 sequence (DNA): TGTGCCAGCAGCTTGTGGGGAGGGAACACTGAAGCTTTCTTT. Protein product: CASSLWGGNTEAFF.

V is TRBV28 and J is TRBJ2-1, with D maybe TRBD2 (7 bases). Germline V gene data show CDR1 as MDHEN and CDR2 as SYDVKM. The CDR3 has 15 amino acids. The germline V and J ends were trimmed by 2 bases and 9 bases, with 17 bases remaining between them. The chain's CDR3 is CASSLRGGVSGEQFF. As DNA, the CDR3 is TGTGCCAGCAGTTTAAGGGGGGGCGTCTCGGGTGAGCAGTTCTTC.

This rearrangement joins TRBV29-1 to TRBJ2-2, with TRBD2 as a possible D gene (5 bases). Germline V CDR1 and CDR2: SQVTM, ANQGSEA. Trimming shortened V by 6 bases and J by 5 bases, and 7 bases separated the two germline ends. The CDR3 runs to 11 residues. The CDR3 protein is CSVRETGELFF. CDR3 coding DNA: TGCAGCGTCCGGGAAACCGGGGAGCTGTTTTTT.

V usage is TRBV4-3 and J usage is TRBJ2-3; possibly TRBD1 for D (7 bases). The germline V gene encodes CDR1 LGHNA and CDR2 YSLEER. The CDR3 spans 15 residues. The ends were cut back, 4 bases at V and 3 bases at J, with 14 bases in the middle. CDR3 DNA: TGCGCCAGCAGCCGGGAGGAGGGGGCTACAGATACGCAGTATTTT. This encodes CASSREEGATDTQYF.